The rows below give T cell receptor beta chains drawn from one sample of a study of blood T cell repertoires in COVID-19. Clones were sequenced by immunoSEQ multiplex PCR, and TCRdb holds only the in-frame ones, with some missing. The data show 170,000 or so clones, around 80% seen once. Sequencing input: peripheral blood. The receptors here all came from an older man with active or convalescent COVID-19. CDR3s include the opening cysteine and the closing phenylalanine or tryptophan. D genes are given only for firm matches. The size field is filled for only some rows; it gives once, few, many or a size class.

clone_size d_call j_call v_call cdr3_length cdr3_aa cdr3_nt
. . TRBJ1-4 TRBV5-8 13 CASSLQFNEKLFF TGTGCCAGCAGCTTACAGTTTAATGAAAAACTGTTTTTT
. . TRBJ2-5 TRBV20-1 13 CSASPNTKRTQYF TGCAGTGCTAGTCCCAATACCAAGAGGACCCAGTACTTC
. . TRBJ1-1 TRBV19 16 CASSIVPTGWNTEAFF TGTGCCAGTAGTATAGTCCCTACAGGGTGGAACACTGAAGCTTTCTTT
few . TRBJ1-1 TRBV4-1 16 CASSQHGTWANTEAFF TGCGCCAGCAGCCAACACGGGACATGGGCGAACACTGAAGCTTTCTTT
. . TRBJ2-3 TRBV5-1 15 CASTLVGGRTDTQYF TGCGCCAGCACCCTGGTGGGGGGGCGCACAGATACGCAGTATTTT
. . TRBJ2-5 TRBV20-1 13 CSASRQQQETQYF TGCAGTGCTAGTAGACAGCAACAAGAGACCCAGTACTTC
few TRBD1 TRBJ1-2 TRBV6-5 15 CASTEGGPEDNGYTF TGTGCCAGCACCGAAGGGGGCCCAGAGGACAATGGCTACACCTTC
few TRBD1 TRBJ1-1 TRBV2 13 CASRQGSRTEAFF TGTGCCAGTCGACAGGGGTCGCGTACTGAAGCTTTCTTT
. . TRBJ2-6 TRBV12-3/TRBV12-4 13 CAIRVSGANVLTF TGTGCCATACGGGTCTCTGGGGCCAACGTCCTGACTTTC
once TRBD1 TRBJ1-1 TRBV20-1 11 CSALGQAEAFF TGCAGTGCTCTTGGACAGGCTGAAGCTTTCTTT
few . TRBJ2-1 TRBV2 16 CASTLGGASSYNEQFF TGTGCCAGCACATTAGGCGGGGCGAGCTCCTACAATGAGCAGTTCTTC